This T cell receptor (beta chain) derives from a study of post-analysis software for immune sequencing data. Findings and limits, study-wide: There were five TRBV segments more frequent in patients than controls, and TRBV5-6, TRBV5-1 and TRBV20-1 were among them. Strong co-clustering by F measure was evident for samples that had been prepared in the same batch. A significant reduction in normalized Chao1 diversity was observed in multiple sclerosis patients versus controls.

This clonotype was recorded a few times. What it recognizes is unknown. Unique molecular identifiers tagged the TCR beta cDNA libraries. TCRdb ran MiXCR on the PCR reads and lists one entry per CDR3 protein. This table holds about 770,000 distinct CDR3 sequences, around 45% found once. Deletions cut 4 bases from V and 3 bases from J, with 7 bases between. This CDR3 spans 12 amino acids. From germline, CDR1 is SGHRS and CDR2 YFSETQ. The clonotype comes from a girl aged 10 to 17 with multiple sclerosis. The chain uses TRBV5-1 and TRBJ2-5; D is unclear. The material sequenced was blood. The CDR3 is CASSVLEETQYF. DNA of the CDR3: TGCGCCAGCAGCGTTCTGGAAGAGACCCAGTACTTC.